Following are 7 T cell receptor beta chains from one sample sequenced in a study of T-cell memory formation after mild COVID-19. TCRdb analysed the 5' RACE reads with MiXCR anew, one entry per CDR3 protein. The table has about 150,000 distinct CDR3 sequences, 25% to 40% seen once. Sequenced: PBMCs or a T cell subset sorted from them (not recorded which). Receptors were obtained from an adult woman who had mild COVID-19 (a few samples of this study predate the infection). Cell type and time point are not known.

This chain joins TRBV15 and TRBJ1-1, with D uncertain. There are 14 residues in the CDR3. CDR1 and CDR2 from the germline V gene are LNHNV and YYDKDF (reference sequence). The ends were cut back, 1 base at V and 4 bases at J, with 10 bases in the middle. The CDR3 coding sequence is TGTGCCACCAGCAGAGGTTTCGGTTTCACTGAAGCTTTCTTT. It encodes CATSRGFGFTEAFF.

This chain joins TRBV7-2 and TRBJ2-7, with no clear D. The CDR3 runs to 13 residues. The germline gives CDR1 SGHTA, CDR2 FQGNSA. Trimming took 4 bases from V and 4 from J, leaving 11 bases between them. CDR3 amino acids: CASSSIAKYEQYF. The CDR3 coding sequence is TGTGCCAGCAGCTCCATTGCGAAATACGAGCAGTACTTC.

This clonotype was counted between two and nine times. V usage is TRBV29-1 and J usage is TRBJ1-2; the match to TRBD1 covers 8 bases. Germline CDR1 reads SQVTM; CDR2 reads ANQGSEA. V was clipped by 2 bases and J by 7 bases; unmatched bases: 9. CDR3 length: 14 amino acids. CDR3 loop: CSVEFGSGGSGYTF. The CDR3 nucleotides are TGCAGCGTTGAATTCGGGTCAGGGGGCAGTGGCTACACCTTC.

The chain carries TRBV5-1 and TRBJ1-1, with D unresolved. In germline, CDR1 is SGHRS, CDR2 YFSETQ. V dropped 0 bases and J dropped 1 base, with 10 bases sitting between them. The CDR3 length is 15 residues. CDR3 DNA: TGCGCCAGCAGCTTGGTACAAAGGGAGAACACTGAAGCTTTCTTT. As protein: CASSLVQRENTEAFF.

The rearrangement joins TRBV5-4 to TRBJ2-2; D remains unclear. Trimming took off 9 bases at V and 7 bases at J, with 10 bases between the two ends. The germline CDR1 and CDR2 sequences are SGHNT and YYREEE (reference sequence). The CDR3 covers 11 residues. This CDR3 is CATKASGELFF. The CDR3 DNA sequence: TGTGCCACCAAGGCCAGCGGGGAGCTGTTTTTT.

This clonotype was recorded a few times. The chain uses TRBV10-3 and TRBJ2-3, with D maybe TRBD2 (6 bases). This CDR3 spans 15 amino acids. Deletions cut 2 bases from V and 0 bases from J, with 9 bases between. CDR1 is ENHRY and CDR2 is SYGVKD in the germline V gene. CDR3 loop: CAISEPGLSTDTQYF. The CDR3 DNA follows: TGTGCCATCAGTGAGCCGGGACTTAGCACAGATACGCAGTATTTT.

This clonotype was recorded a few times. The CDR3 here is CASSLDAGVIDTQYF. The CDR3 coding sequence is TGTGCCAGCAGCTTAGATGCGGGAGTAATAGATACGCAGTATTTT. The gene calls are TRBV7-2 and TRBJ2-3; 7 positions agree with TRBD2. The CDR3 extends over 15 amino acids. J lost 5 bases, V lost 1 base, and 6 bases had no gene match. Per germline, CDR1 SGHTA and CDR2 FQGNSA.